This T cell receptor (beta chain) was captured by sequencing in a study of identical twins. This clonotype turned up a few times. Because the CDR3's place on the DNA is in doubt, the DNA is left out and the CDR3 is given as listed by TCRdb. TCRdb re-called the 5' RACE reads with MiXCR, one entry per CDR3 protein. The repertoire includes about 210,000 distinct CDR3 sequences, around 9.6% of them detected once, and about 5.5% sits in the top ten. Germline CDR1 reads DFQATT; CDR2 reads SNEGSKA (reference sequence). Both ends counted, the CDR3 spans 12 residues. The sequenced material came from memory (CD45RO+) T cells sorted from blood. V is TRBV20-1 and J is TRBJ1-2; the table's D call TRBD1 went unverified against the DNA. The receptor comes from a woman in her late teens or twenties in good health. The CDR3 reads CSTSDRSYGYTF.